This T cell receptor beta chain appears in the sequencing data of a study of blood T cell repertoires in COVID-19. Study overall: Some COVID-19 samples were acute and others convalescent; all came from the United States, Italy and Spain.

Sequencing used immunoSEQ multiplex PCR; TCRdb keeps in-frame clones, though not all of them. This sample has 150,000 to 180,000 clones, with 91% found just once. CDR1 is SEHNR, CDR2 FQNEAQ, per germline (reference sequence). There are 12 residues in the CDR3. The V end lost 4 bases, the J end lost 12 bases, and 13 bases lay between the germline ends. The rearrangement uses TRBV7-9 and TRBJ2-1, with a possible D match to TRBD1 (6 bases). Sequencing input: peripheral blood. The clonotype was recovered from a middle-aged man with acute or convalescent COVID-19. CDR3 DNA: TGTGCCAGCAGCTCCCCAGGGGAAAGGCAGTTCTTC. Protein product: CASSSPGERQFF.